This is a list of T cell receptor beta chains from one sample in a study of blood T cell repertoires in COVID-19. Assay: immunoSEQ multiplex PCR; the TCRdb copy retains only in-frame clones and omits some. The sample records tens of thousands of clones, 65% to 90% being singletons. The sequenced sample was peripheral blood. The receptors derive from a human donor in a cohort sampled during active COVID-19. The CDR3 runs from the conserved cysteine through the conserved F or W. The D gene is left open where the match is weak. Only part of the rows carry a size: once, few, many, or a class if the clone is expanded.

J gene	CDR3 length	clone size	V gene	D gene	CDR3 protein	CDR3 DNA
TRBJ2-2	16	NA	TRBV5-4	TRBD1	CASSREQGVNTGELFF	TGTGCCAGCAGCCGAGAACAGGGGGTAAACACCGGGGAGCTGTTTTTT
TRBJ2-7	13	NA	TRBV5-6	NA	CASSLTGPYEQYF	TGTGCCAGCAGCTTGACAGGCCCATACGAGCAGTACTTC
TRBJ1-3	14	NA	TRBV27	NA	CASILQGAGNTIYF	TGTGCCAGCATCCTACAGGGTGCCGGAAACACCATATATTTT
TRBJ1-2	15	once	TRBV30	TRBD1	CAWSSRDRAGYGYTF	TGTGCCTGGAGTAGTCGGGACAGGGCAGGCTATGGCTACACCTTC
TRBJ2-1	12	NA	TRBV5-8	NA	CASSAILLGQFF	TGTGCCAGCAGCGCGATCCTCCTTGGGCAGTTCTTC
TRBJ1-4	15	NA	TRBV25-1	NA	CASSSGAGANEKLFF	TGTGCCAGCAGTTCAGGAGCGGGGGCTAATGAAAAACTGTTTTTT
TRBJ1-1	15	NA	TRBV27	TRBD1	CASSLGSGGYTEAFF	TGTGCCAGCAGTTTAGGGTCAGGGGGTTACACTGAAGCTTTCTTT
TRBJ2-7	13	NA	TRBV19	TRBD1	CASGQGESYEQYF	TGTGCTTCGGGACAGGGGGAAAGCTACGAGCAGTACTTC
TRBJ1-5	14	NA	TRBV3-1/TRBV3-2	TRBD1	CASSQGQGGQPQHF	TGTGCCAGCAGCCAGGGACAGGGAGGACAGCCCCAGCATTTT
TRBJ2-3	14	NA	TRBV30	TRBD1	CAWSRTGATDTQYF	TGTGCCTGGAGTCGGACAGGGGCGACAGATACGCAGTATTTT
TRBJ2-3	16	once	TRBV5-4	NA	CASSLPGLDSADTQYF	TGTGCCAGCAGCTTACCGGGACTGGATAGTGCAGATACGCAGTATTTT
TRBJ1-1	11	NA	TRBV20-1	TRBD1	CSGTGGPEAFF	TGCAGCGGGACAGGGGGCCCCGAAGCTTTCTTT
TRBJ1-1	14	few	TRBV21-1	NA	CASSSRSSRVNAFF	TGTGCCAGCAGCTCCCGGTCTAGTCGAGTTAACGCTTTCTTT
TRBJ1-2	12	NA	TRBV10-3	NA	CAISTDNYGYTF	TGTGCCATCAGTACAGATAACTATGGCTACACCTTC
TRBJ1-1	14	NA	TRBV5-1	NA	CASSLVGGVTEAFF	TGCGCCAGCAGCTTGGTAGGCGGTGTCACTGAAGCTTTCTTT
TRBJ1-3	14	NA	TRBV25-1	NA	CASRRDNSGNTIYF	TGTGCCAGCAGGAGGGACAACTCTGGAAACACCATATATTTT
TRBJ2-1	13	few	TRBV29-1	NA	CSVDLGGSNEQFF	TGCAGCGTTGACCTCGGGGGATCAAATGAGCAGTTCTTC
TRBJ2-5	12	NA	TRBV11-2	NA	CASSFVQETQYF	TGTGCCAGCAGCTTCGTCCAAGAGACCCAGTACTTC
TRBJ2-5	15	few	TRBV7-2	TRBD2	CASSFLAGGGETQYF	TGTGCCAGCAGCTTCCTAGCGGGAGGGGGGGAGACCCAGTACTTC
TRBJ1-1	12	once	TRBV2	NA	CASSEQGPEAFF	TGTGCCAGCAGTGAACAGGGCCCTGAAGCTTTCTTT
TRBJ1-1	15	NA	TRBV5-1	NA	CASSLVPGQNTEAFF	TGCGCCAGCAGCTTGGTACCGGGACAGAACACTGAAGCTTTCTTT
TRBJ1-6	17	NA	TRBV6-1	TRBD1	CASSEEGSGGIVSPLHF	TGTGCCAGCAGTGAAGAGGGGTCAGGGGGCATTGTTTCACCCCTCCACTTT
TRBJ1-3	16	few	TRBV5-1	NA	CASSLDPGGSGNTIYF	TGCGCCAGCAGCTTGGACCCCGGCGGTTCTGGAAACACCATATATTTT
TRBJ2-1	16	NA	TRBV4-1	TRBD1	CASSLGGSGTYNEQFF	TGCGCCAGCAGCCTAGGGGGCAGTGGGACCTACAATGAGCAGTTCTTC
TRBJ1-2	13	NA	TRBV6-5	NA	CASSVQENYGYTF	TGTGCCAGCTCAGTACAGGAAAACTATGGCTACACCTTC
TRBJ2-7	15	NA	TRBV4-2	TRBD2	CASSQALAEPYEQYF	TGTGCCAGCAGCCAAGCCCTAGCGGAGCCCTACGAGCAGTACTTC
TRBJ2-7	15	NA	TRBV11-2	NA	CASSLSRSLSYEQYF	TGTGCCAGCAGCCTTTCTCGGAGCCTCTCCTACGAGCAGTACTTC
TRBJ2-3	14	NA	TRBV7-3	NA	CASSRGPPTDTQYF	TGTGCCAGCAGCAGGGGTCCTCCGACAGATACGCAGTATTTT
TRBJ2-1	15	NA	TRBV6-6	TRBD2	CASRRTSGKYNEQFF	TGTGCCAGCAGGCGGACTAGCGGGAAGTACAATGAGCAGTTCTTC
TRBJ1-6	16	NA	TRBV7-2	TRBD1	CASSLGRSGGNSPLHF	TGTGCCAGCAGCTTAGGGCGGTCAGGGGGTAATTCACCCCTCCACTTT
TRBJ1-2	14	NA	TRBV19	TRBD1	CASTRQGRNYGYTF	TGTGCCAGTACGCGACAGGGAAGAAACTATGGCTACACCTTC
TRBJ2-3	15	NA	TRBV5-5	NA	CASSLSGLFTDTQYF	TGTGCCAGCAGCTTGAGTGGGCTTTTCACAGATACGCAGTATTTT
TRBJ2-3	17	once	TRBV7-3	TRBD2	CASSFHPTSGRGDTQYF	TGTGCCAGCAGCTTCCACCCGACTAGCGGGAGAGGAGATACGCAGTATTTT
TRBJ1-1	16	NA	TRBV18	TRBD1	CASSPGTGTGWTEAFF	TGTGCCAGCTCACCTGGGACAGGGACAGGATGGACTGAAGCTTTCTTT
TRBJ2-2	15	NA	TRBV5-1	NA	CASSKPGGPTGELFF	TGCGCCAGCAGCAAGCCCGGGGGTCCCACCGGGGAGCTGTTTTTT
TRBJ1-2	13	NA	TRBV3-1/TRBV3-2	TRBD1	CASSRQGSAGYTF	TGTGCCAGCAGTCGACAGGGAAGTGCCGGCTACACCTTC
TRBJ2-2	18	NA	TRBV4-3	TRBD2	CASSQSPLLAGVTGELFF	TGCGCCAGCAGCCAGAGCCCCTTACTAGCGGGAGTCACCGGGGAGCTGTTTTTT
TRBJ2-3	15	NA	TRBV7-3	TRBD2	CASSPSGGSTDTQYF	TGTGCCAGCAGCCCTAGCGGGGGCAGCACAGATACGCAGTATTTT
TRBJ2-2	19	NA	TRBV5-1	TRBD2	CASSLYSRTSGRATGELFF	TGCGCCAGCAGCTTGTATAGCCGGACTAGCGGGAGGGCCACCGGGGAGCTGTTTTTT
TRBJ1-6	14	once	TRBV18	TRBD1	CASSRGQGNSPLHF	TGTGCCAGCTCAAGAGGACAGGGGAATTCACCCCTCCACTTT
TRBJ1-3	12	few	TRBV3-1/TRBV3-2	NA	CASRYSGNTIYF	TGTGCCAGCCGTTATTCGGGAAACACCATATATTTT
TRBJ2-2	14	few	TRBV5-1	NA	CASSPDTITGELFF	TGCGCCAGCAGCCCCGACACCATCACCGGGGAGCTGTTTTTT
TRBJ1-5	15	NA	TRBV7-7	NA	CAGRKDRGCNQPQHF	TGTGCCGGCCGGAAGGACAGAGGGTGCAATCAGCCCCAGCATTTT
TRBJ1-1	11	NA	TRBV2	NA	CTSLVDTEAFF	TGTACCAGCTTAGTGGACACTGAAGCTTTCTTT
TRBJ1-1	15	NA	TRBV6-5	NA	CASRSQRGPNTEAFF	TGTGCCAGCAGGAGCCAAAGGGGCCCGAACACTGAAGCTTTCTTT
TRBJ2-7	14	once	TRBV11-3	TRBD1	CASSPHRGLNEQYF	TGTGCCAGCAGCCCCCACAGGGGGCTGAACGAGCAGTACTTC
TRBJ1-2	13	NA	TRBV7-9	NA	CASSPGQIYGYTF	TGTGCCAGCAGCCCCGGACAGATCTATGGCTACACCTTC
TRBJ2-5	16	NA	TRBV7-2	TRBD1	CASSVLGDRVRETQYF	TGTGCCAGCAGCGTACTCGGGGACAGGGTTAGGGAGACCCAGTACTTC
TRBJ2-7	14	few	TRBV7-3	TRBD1	CASSAQGGGYEQYF	TGTGCCAGCAGCGCACAGGGGGGCGGGTACGAGCAGTACTTC
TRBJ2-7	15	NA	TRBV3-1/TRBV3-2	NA	CASSQVWQVADEQYF	TGTGCCAGCAGCCAAGTCTGGCAGGTCGCCGACGAGCAGTACTTC
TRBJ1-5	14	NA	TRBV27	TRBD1	CASSPGTGFQPQHF	TGTGCCAGCAGTCCCGGGACAGGGTTTCAGCCCCAGCATTTT
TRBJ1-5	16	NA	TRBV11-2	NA	CASSLGGGNSNQPQHF	TGTGCCAGCAGCTTAGGTGGAGGGAATAGCAATCAGCCCCAGCATTTT
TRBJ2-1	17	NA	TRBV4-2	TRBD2	CASSQDSLAGGYNEQFF	TGTGCCAGCAGCCAAGACTCACTAGCGGGAGGCTACAATGAGCAGTTCTTC
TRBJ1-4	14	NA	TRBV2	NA	CASSPGSTGEKLFF	TGTGCCAGCAGTCCTGGGTCCACGGGGGAAAAACTGTTTTTT
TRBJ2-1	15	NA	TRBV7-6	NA	CASSLGWSSYNEQFF	TGTGCCAGCAGCTTAGGCTGGAGCTCCTACAATGAGCAGTTCTTC
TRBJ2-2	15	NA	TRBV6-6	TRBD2	CASSPVSGSVGELFF	TGTGCCAGCAGTCCCGTTAGCGGGAGTGTCGGGGAGCTGTTTTTT